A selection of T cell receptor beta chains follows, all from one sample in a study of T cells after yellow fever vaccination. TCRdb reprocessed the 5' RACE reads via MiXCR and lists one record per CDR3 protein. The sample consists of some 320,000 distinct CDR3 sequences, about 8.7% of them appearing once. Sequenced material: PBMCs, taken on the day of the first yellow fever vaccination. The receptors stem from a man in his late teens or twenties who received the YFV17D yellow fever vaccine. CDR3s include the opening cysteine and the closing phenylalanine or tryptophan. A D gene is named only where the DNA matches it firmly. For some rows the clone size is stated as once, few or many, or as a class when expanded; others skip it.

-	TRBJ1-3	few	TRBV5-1	TGCGCCAGCAGCTTGGAGCCGGGGGCGTCTGGAAACACCATATATTTT	CASSLEPGASGNTIYF
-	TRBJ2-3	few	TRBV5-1	TGCGCCAGCAGCTTGGCTGGTAAAAGCACAGATACGCAGTATTTT	CASSLAGKSTDTQYF
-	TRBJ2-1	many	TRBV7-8	TGTGCCAGCAGCTTACGAGGGGTCTACAATGAGCAGTTCTTC	CASSLRGVYNEQFF
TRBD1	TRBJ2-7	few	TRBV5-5	TGTGCCAGCAGCTTGGTTGCGACAGGGGGGTACTACGAGCAGTACTTC	CASSLVATGGYYEQYF
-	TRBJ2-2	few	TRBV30	TGTGCCTGGAGTGTATCCGGGGAGCTGTTTTTT	CAWSVSGELFF
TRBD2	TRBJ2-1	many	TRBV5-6	TGTGCCAGCAGCCGAGCGGGGGGAACCTACAATGAGCAGTTCTTC	CASSRAGGTYNEQFF
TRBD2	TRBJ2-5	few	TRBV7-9	TGTGCCAGCAGCCAAACAGGAGGGAGGGGAGAGACCCAGTACTTC	CASSQTGGRGETQYF
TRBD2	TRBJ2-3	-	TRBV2	TGTGCCAGCTGCCTAGCGGGGGGAGATACGCAGTATTTT	CASCLAGGDTQYF
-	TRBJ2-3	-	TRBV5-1	TGCGCCAGCAGCTTGATTGGGTCGGGCGGGACTCTCACAGATACGCAGTATTTT	CASSLIGSGGTLTDTQYF
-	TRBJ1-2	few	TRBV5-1	TGCGCCAGCAGCCCTTCTTCGGGGGGTGACGTCTATGGCTACACCTTC	CASSPSSGGDVYGYTF
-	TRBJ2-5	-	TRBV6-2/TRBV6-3	TGTGCCAGCAGCCCTCTGTTTGTTTCGGAGACCCAGTACTTC	CASSPLFVSETQYF
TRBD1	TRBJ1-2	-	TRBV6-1	TGTGCCAGCAGCGGGACAGGGAGGTTCAGTGGCTACACCTTC	CASSGTGRFSGYTF